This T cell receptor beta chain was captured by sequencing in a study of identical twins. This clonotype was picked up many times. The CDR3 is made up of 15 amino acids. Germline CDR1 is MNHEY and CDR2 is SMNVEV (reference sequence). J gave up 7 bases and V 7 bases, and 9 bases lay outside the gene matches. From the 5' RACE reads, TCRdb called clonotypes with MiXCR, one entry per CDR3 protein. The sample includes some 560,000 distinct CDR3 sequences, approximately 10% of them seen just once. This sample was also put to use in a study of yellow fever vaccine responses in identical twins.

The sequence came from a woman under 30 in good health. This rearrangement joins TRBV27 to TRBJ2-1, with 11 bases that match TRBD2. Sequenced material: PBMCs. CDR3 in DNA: TGTGCCAGCACCCTACTAGCGGGAGAGTCAAATGAGCAGTTCTTC. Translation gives CASTLLAGESNEQFF.